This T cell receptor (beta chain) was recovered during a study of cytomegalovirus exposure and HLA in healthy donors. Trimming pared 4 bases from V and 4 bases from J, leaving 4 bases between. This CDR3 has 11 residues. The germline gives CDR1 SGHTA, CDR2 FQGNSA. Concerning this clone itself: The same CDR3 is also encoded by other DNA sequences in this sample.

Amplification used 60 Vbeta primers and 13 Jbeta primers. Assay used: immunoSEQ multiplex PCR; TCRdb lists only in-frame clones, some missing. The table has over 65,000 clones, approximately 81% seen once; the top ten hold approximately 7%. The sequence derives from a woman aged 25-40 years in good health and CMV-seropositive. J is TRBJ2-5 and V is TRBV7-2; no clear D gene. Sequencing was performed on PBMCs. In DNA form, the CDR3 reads TGTGCCAGCAGCTCCGGAGAGACCCAGTACTTC. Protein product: CASSSGETQYF.